These T cell receptor beta chains were read from a single sample in a study of blood T cell repertoires in COVID-19. Method: immunoSEQ multiplex PCR; TCRdb's copy keeps in-frame clones and lacks some. Of 200,000 to 300,000 clones in the sample, 70% to 85% were seen once. Specimen: peripheral blood. Source of these receptors: a man aged 35 to 55 who had recovered from COVID-19. Each CDR3 is given with its conserved first and last residue.

v_call	j_call	cdr3_aa
TRBV19	TRBJ2-3	CASSIRSGAGTDTQYF
TRBV7-2	TRBJ2-7	CASRPGLALSYEQYF
TRBV7-2	TRBJ1-3	CASSYVTGGYGNTIYF
TRBV12-3/TRBV12-4	TRBJ2-7	CASSLGSRGQYF
TRBV6-5	TRBJ2-1	CASSYAAGGPNNEQFF
TRBV4-3	TRBJ2-1	CASSLRQYNEQFF
TRBV5-1	TRBJ2-1	CASSLWGGPASYNEQFF
TRBV15	TRBJ2-1	CATSRAASGGGEQFF
TRBV6-5	TRBJ2-5	CASGTGRTLYSQYF
TRBV5-1	TRBJ1-2	CASSLVAGWYGYTF
TRBV19	TRBJ1-3	CASSIGGNGNTIYF
TRBV10-1	TRBJ2-1	CASSGNSGTNNEQFF
TRBV3-1/TRBV3-2	TRBJ2-1	CASGGQGNEQFF
TRBV27	TRBJ2-2	CASSSSAVWTGELFF
TRBV30	TRBJ2-6	CASGGLTTSGANVLTF
TRBV6-2/TRBV6-3	TRBJ1-4	CASSYSAAETNEKLFF
TRBV30	TRBJ1-2	CASKGDRSNYGYTF
TRBV5-4	TRBJ2-7	CASSETGGREQYF
TRBV19	TRBJ1-2	CASSIEGGRAYGYTF
TRBV7-9	TRBJ2-7	CASSPVFYEQYF
TRBV7-9	TRBJ1-2	CASSFQGQGDGYTF
TRBV19	TRBJ1-2	CASTTEQGYYGYTF
TRBV7-2	TRBJ2-7	CASSLGSGSWEQYF
TRBV6-5	TRBJ1-1	CASSPLASRGTEAFF
TRBV19	TRBJ2-7	CASKSRQGVAYEQYF
TRBV29-1	TRBJ2-2	CSVDKRSNTGELFF
TRBV19	TRBJ2-1	CATRGGTEEAVEQFF
TRBV6-6	TRBJ2-7	CASSTNRDREYF
TRBV27	TRBJ2-2	CASSFLSTNTGELFF
TRBV6-5	TRBJ1-5	CASSSDRAYQPQHF
TRBV7-9	TRBJ2-4	CASSPGRGGVAKNIQYF
TRBV5-4	TRBJ2-6	CASRTGGTEPSGANVLTF
TRBV15	TRBJ2-2	CATSRDVTGELFF
TRBV4-3	TRBJ2-7	CASSQDTPYEQYF
TRBV19	TRBJ1-2	CASSSQGRTNYGYTF
TRBV11-2	TRBJ1-2	CASSLTWGDLNYGYTF
TRBV30	TRBJ1-1	CAWSLSGTGNTEAFF
TRBV7-2	TRBJ1-2	CASRTGGENYGYTF
TRBV19	TRBJ2-7	CASSIGGRRGGSEQYF
TRBV19	TRBJ2-1	CASSIDPSGTYNEQFF
TRBV11-2	TRBJ2-5	CASSLIAHQETQYF
TRBV30	TRBJ2-2	CAWLAGVNTGELFF
TRBV30	TRBJ1-5	CAWGRGQGQPQHF
TRBV5-1	TRBJ2-5	CASSPGLAETQYF
TRBV5-4	TRBJ2-7	CASSNPGFSTSGRGNYEQYF
TRBV19	TRBJ1-5	CASSMRTGGLGQPQHF
TRBV25-1	TRBJ2-6	CASRDSSGANVLTF
TRBV27	TRBJ1-1	CASRTGAGYLTEAFF
TRBV19	TRBJ2-1	CASSIVTDGEQFF
TRBV3-1/TRBV3-2	TRBJ1-6	CASSQVSGDNSPLHF
TRBV14	TRBJ2-5	CASSQPRLAGGQETQYF
TRBV7-9	TRBJ2-1	CASSSQEAGYNEQFF